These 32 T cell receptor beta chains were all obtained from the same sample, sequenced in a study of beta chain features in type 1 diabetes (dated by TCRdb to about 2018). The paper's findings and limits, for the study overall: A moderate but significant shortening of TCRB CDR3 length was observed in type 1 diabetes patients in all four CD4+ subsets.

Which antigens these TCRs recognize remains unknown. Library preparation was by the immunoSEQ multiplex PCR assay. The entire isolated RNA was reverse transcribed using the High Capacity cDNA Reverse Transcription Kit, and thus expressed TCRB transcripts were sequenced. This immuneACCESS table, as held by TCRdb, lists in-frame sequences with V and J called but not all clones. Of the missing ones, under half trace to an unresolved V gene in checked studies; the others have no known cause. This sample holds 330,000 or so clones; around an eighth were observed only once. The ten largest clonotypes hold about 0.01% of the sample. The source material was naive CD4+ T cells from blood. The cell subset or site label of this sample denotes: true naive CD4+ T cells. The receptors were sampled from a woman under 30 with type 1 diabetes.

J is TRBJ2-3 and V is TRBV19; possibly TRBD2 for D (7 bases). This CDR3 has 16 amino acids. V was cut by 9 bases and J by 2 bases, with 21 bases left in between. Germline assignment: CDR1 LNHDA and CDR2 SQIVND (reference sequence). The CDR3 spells CASSWGGAGNTDTQYF. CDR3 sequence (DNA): TGTGCCAGCTCGTGGGGGGGGGCAGGGAACACAGATACGCAGTATTTT.

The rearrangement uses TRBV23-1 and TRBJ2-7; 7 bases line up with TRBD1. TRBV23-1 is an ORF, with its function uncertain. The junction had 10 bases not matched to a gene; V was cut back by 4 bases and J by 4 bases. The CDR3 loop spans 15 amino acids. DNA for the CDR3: TGCGCCAGCAGTCTCCCGAAGACAGGGTGGTACGAGCAGTACTTC. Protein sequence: CASSLPKTGWYEQYF.

The CDR3 here is CSVGTGRSYEQYF. CDR3 DNA sequence: TGCAGCGTTGGTACAGGGAGAAGCTACGAGCAGTACTTC. The chain recombines TRBV29-1 with TRBJ2-7; D is possibly TRBD1 (6 bases). The CDR3 contains 13 residues. The V gene's germline CDR1 is SQVTM and CDR2 ANQGSEA. Trimming shortened V by 4 bases and J by 3 bases, and 13 bases separated the two germline ends.

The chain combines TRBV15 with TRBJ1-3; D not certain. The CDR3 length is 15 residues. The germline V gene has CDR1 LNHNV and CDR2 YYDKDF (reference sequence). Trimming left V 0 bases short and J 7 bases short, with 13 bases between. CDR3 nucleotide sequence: TGTGCCACCAGCAGAGACGTGGGAGTTGGGAACACCATATATTTT. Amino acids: CATSRDVGVGNTIYF.

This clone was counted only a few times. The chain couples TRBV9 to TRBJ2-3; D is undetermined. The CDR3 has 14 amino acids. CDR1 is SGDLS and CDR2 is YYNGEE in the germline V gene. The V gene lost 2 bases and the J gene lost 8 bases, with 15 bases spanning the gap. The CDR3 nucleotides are TGTGCCAGCAGCGTCGTGGGTGCGCGAGGTACGCAGTATTTT. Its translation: CASSVVGARGTQYF.

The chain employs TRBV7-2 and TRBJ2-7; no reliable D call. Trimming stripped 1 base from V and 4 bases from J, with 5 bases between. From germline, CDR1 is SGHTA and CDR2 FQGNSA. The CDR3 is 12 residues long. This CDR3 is CASSLGVYEQYF. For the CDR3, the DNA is TGTGCCAGCAGCTTAGGAGTATACGAGCAGTACTTC. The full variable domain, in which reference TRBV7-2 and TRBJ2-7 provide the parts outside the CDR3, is GAGVSQSPSNKVTEKGKDVELRCDPISGHTALYWYRQSLGQGLEFLIYFQGNSAPDKSGLPSDRFSAERTGGSVSTLTIQRTQQEDSAVYLCASSLGVYEQYFGPGTRLTVT.

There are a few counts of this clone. As DNA, the CDR3 is TGTGCCACCAGCAGTGAAACAGGGTGGGCTCAGCCCCAGCATTTT. This translates into CATSSETGWAQPQHF. The V and J genes are TRBV15 and TRBJ1-5; D is possibly TRBD1 (6 bases). Trimming took 3 bases from V and 6 from J, leaving 15 bases between them. CDR3 length equals 15 residues. CDR1 LNHNV and CDR2 YYDKDF come from the germline V gene (reference sequence).

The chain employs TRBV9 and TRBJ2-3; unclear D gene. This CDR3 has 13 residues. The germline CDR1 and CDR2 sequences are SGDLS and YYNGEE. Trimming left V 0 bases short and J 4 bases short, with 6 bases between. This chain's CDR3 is CASSVGAPDTQYF. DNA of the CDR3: TGTGCCAGCAGCGTAGGGGCCCCAGATACGCAGTATTTT.

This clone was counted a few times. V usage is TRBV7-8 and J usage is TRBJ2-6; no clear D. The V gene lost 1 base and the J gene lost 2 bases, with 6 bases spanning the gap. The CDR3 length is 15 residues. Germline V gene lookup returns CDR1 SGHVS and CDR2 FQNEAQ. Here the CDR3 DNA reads TGTGCCAGCAGCTTAGAACTGGCTGGGGCCAACGTCCTGACTTTC. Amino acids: CASSLELAGANVLTF.

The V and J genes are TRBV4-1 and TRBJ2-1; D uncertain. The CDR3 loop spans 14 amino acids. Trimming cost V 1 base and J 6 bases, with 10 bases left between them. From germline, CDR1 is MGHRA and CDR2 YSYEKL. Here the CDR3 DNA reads TGCGCCAGCAGCCAAGCCCCAACACGCAATGAGCAGTTCTTC. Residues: CASSQAPTRNEQFF.

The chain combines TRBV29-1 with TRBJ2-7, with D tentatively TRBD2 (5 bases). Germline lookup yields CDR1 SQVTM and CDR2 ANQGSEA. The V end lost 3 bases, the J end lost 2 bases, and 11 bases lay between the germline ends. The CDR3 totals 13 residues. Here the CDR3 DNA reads TGCAGCGTTGATGGCGGGCCCACCTACGAGCAGTACTTC. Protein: CSVDGGPTYEQYF.

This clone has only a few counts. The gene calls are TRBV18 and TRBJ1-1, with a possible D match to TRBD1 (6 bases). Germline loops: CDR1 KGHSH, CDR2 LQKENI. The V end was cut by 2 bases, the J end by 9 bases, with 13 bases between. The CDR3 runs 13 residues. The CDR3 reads CASSPRQEPQAFF. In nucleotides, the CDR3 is TGTGCCAGCTCACCAAGACAGGAGCCACAAGCTTTCTTT.

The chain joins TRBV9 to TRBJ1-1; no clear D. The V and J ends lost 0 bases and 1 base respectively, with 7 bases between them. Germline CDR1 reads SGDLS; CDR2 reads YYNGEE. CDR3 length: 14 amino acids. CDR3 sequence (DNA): TGTGCCAGCAGCGTAGGTCGGGGGAACACTGAAGCTTTCTTT. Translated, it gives CASSVGRGNTEAFF.

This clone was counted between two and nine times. CDR3 loop: CASSYDAAPYNEQFF. CDR3 coding DNA: TGTGCCAGCAGTTACGATGCGGCCCCTTACAATGAGCAGTTCTTC. V is TRBV6-5 and J is TRBJ2-1; D is unclear. This CDR3 spans 15 amino acids. V lost 2 bases, J lost 4 bases, and 12 bases lay in between. The V gene's germline CDR1 is MNHEY and CDR2 SVGAGI.

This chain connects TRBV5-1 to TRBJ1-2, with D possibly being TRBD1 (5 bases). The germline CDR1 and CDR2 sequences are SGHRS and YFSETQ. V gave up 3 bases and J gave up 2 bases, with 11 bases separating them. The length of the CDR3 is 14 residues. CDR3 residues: CASSSDNSNYGYTF. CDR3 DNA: TGCGCCAGCAGCTCGGACAATTCGAACTATGGCTACACCTTC.

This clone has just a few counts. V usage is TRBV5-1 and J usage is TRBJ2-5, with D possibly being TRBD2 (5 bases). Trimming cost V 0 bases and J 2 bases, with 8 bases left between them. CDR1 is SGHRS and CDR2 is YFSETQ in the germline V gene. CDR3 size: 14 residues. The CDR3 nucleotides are TGCGCCAGCAGCTTGGCCACGGGACAAGAGACCCAGTACTTC. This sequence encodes CASSLATGQETQYF.

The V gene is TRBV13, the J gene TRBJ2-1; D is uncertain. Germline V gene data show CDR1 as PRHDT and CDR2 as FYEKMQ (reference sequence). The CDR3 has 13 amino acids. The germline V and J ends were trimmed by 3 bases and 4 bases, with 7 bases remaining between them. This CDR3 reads CASSFDIYNEQFF. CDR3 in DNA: TGTGCCAGCAGCTTTGACATTTACAATGAGCAGTTCTTC. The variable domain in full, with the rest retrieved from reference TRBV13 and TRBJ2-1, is AAGVIQSPRHLIKEKRETATLKCYPIPRHDTVYWYQQGPGQDPQFLISFYEKMQSDKGSIPDRFSAQQFSDYHSELNMSSLELGDSALYFCASSFDIYNEQFFGPGTRLTVL.

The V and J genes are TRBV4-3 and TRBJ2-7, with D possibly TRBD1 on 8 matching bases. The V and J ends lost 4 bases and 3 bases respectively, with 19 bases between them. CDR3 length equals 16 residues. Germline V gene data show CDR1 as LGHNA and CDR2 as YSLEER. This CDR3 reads CASSRRSGTGYYEQYF. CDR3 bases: TGCGCCAGCAGCCGAAGGAGCGGGACAGGCTACTACGAGCAGTACTTC.

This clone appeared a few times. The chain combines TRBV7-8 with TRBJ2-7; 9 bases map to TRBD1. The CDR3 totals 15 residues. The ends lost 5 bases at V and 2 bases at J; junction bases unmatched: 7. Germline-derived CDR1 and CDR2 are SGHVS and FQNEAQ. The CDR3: CASSIGTGSTYEQYF. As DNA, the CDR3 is TGTGCCAGCAGCATCGGGACAGGGAGTACCTACGAGCAGTACTTC. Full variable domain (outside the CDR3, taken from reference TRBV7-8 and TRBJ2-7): GAGVSQSPRYKVAKRGQDVALRCDPISGHVSLFWYQQALGQGPEFLTYFQNEAQLDKSGLPSDRFFAERPEGSVSTLKIQRTQQEDSAVYLCASSIGTGSTYEQYFGPGTRLTVT.

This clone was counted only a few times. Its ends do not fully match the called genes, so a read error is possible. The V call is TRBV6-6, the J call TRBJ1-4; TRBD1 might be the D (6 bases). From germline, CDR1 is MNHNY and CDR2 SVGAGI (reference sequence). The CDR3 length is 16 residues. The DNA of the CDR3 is TGTGCCACCAGTCGTCACGTGGACAGCCGTAATGAAAAACTGTTTTTT. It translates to CATSRHVDSRNEKLFF.

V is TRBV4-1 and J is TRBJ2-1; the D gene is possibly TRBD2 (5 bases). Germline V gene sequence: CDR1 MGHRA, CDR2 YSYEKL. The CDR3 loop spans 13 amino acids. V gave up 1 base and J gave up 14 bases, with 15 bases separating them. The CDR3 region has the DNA TGCGCCAGCAGCCAAGTCATTCCGGGGAGTGAGTTCTTC. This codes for CASSQVIPGSEFF.

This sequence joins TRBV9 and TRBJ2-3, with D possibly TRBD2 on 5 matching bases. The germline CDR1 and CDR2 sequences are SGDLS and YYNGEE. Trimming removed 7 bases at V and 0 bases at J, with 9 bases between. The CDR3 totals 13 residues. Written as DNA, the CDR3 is TGTGCCAGCGCTAGCTTAAGCACAGATACGCAGTATTTT. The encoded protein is CASASLSTDTQYF.

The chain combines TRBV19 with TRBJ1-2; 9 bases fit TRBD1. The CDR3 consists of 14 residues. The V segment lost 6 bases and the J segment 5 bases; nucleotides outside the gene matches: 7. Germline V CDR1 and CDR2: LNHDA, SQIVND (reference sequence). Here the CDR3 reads CASSFRGQGYGYTF. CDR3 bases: TGTGCCAGTAGCTTCCGCGGACAGGGGTATGGCTACACCTTC. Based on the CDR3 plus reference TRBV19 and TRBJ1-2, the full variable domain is DGGITQSPKYLFRKEGQNVTLSCEQNLNHDAMYWYRQDPGQGLRLIYYSQIVNDFQKGDIAEGYSVSREKKESFPLTVTSAQKNPTAFYLCASSFRGQGYGYTFGSGTRLTVV.

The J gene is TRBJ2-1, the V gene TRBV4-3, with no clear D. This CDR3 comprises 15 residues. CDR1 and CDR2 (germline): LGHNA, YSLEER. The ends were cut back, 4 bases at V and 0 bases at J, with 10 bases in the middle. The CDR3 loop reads CASSRDSSSYNEQFF. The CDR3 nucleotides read TGCGCCAGCAGCCGAGACTCCAGCTCCTACAATGAGCAGTTCTTC.

CDR3 sequence: CSTLTNSNYGYTF. The DNA of the CDR3 is TGCAGCACCTTGACAAACAGTAACTATGGCTACACCTTC. V gene TRBV29-1 combines with J gene TRBJ1-2, with D unresolved. The germline V gene encodes CDR1 SQVTM and CDR2 ANQGSEA. CDR3 length equals 13 residues. V was pared by 8 bases and J by 1 base, with 14 bases between.

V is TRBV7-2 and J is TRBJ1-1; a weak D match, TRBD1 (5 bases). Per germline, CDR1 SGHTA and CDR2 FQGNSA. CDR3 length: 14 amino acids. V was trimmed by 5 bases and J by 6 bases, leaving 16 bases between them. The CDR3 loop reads CASSGWGGVPEAFF. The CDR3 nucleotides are TGTGCCAGCAGCGGTTGGGGCGGGGTGCCTGAAGCTTTCTTT.

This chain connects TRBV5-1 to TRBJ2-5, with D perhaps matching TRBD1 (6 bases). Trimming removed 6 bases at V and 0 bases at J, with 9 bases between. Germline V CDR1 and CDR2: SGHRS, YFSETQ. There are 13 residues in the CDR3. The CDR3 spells CASMRGYQETQYF. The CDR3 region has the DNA TGCGCCAGCATGAGGGGGTACCAAGAGACCCAGTACTTC.

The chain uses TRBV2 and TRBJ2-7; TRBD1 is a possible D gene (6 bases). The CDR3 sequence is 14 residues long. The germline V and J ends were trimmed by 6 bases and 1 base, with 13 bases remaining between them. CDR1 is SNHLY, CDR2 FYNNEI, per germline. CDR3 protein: CASRPTGLSYEQYF. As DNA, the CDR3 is TGTGCCAGCAGGCCGACAGGCCTTTCCTACGAGCAGTACTTC.

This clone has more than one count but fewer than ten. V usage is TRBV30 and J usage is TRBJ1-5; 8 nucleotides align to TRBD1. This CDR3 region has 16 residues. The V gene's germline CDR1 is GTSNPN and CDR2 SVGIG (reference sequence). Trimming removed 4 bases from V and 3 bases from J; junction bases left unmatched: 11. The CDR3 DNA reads TGTGCCTGGAATCCCCCCCCGACAGGGGTCAATCAGCCCCAGCATTTT. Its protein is CAWNPPPTGVNQPQHF. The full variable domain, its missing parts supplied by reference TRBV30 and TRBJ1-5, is SQTIHQWPATLVQPVGSPLSLECTVEGTSNPNLYWYRQAAGRGLQLLFYSVGIGQISSEVPQNLSASRPQDRQFILSSKKLLLSDSGFYLCAWNPPPTGVNQPQHFGDGTRLSIL.

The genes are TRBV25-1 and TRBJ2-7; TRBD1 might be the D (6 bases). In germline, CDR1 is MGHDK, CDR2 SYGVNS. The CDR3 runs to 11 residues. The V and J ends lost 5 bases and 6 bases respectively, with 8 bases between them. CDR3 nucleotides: TGTGCCAGCAGTTACAGGGTCGAGCAGTACTTC. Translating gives CASSYRVEQYF.

The DNA for the CDR3 is TGTGCCAGCAGCGCCGGACAGACCGTAAACTATGGCTACACCTTC. Protein product: CASSAGQTVNYGYTF. The V gene is TRBV9, the J gene TRBJ1-2, with a weak D call TRBD1 (6 bases). The germline V and J ends were trimmed by 3 bases and 2 bases, with 14 bases remaining between them. Germline V gene data show CDR1 as SGDLS and CDR2 as YYNGEE. This CDR3 comprises 15 residues. The whole variable domain, remainder taken from reference TRBV9 and TRBJ1-2, is DSGVTQTPKHLITATGQRVTLRCSPRSGDLSVYWYQQSLDQGLQFLIQYYNGEERAKGNILERFSAQQFPDLHSELNLSSLELGDSALYFCASSAGQTVNYGYTFGSGTRLTVV.

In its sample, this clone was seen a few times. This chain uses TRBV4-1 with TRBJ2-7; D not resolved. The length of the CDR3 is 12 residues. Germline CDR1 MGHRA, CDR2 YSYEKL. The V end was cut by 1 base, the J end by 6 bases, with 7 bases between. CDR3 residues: CASSQGGGEQYF. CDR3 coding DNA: TGCGCCAGCAGCCAAGGAGGCGGCGAGCAGTACTTC.